What follows are 11 T cell receptor beta chains derived from one specimen sequenced in a study of blood T cell repertoires in COVID-19. The table came from immunoSEQ multiplex PCR; TCRdb's copy has only in-frame clones and leaves some out. The table includes approximately 260,000 clones, 82% detected once. The source material was peripheral blood. The receptors were sampled from a woman aged 60-75 years with active or convalescent COVID-19.

This clone was seen a single time. The chain carries TRBV25-1 and TRBJ1-6; D possibly corresponds to TRBD1 (5 bases). The V end lost 6 bases, the J end lost 7 bases, and 10 bases lay between the germline ends. This CDR3 is 13 amino acids long. Germline CDR1 and CDR2: MGHDK and SYGVNS. The CDR3 spells CASRLGGNSPLHF. The CDR3 coding sequence is TGTGCCAGCAGGCTGGGGGGAAATTCACCCCTCCACTTT.

The chain links TRBV6-1 to TRBJ1-5; 9 nucleotides line up with TRBD1. V shed 3 bases and J 11 bases; nucleotides not matched to a gene: 8. This CDR3 is built from 14 residues. Germline CDR1 reads MNHNS; CDR2 reads SASEGT. The CDR3 here is CASSEGDRARAQHF. For the CDR3, the DNA is TGTGCCAGCAGTGAGGGGGACAGGGCTCGGGCCCAGCATTTT.

The chain employs TRBV19 and TRBJ1-6; unclear D gene. The germline CDR1 and CDR2 sequences are LNHDA and SQIVND (reference sequence). This CDR3 has 15 residues. Deletions cut 4 bases from V and 0 bases from J, with 7 bases between. The CDR3 sequence is CASSRRSSYNSPLHF. In nucleotides, the CDR3 is TGTGCCAGTAGTAGGCGGAGCTCCTATAATTCACCCCTCCACTTT.

The V call is TRBV18, the J call TRBJ2-2; 11 positions agree with TRBD1. Germline CDR1 KGHSH, CDR2 LQKENI. Trimming cost V 6 bases and J 3 bases; bases outside gene matches: 3. The CDR3 totals 15 residues. As DNA, the CDR3 is TGTGCCAGCTCTAGGACAGGGGGCCACACCGGGGAGCTGTTTTTT. Translating gives CASSRTGGHTGELFF. Using reference TRBV18 and TRBJ2-2 for the parts outside the CDR3, the full variable domain is NAGVMQNPRHLVRRRGQEARLRCSPMKGHSHVYWYRQLPEEGLKFMVYLQKENIIDESGMPKERFSAEFPKEGPSILRIQQVVRGDSAAYFCASSRTGGHTGELFFGEGSRLTVL.

The V gene is TRBV14, the J gene TRBJ2-1, with TRBD2 matching 7 bases. Germline-derived CDR1 and CDR2 are SGHDN and FVKESK. This CDR3 is 15 amino acids long. J lost 1 base, V lost 1 base, and 1 base had no gene match. The CDR3 loop reads CASSQASGSYNEQFF. CDR3 in DNA: TGTGCCAGCAGCCAAGCTAGCGGTTCCTACAATGAGCAGTTCTTC. Drawing the rest from reference TRBV14 and TRBJ2-1, the complete variable domain is EAGVTQFPSHSVIEKGQTVTLRCDPISGHDNLYWYRRVMGKEIKFLLHFVKESKQDESGMPNNRFLAERTGGTYSTLKVQPAELEDSGVYFCASSQASGSYNEQFFGPGTRLTVL.

The genes are TRBV10-3 and TRBJ2-5, with D tentatively TRBD2 (6 bases). Trimming removed 6 bases from V and 3 bases from J, with 17 bases in between. This CDR3 has 15 amino acids. Germline V gene sequence: CDR1 ENHRY, CDR2 SYGVKD. The CDR3 DNA is TGTGCCATCAGGCCGGGACTGCGTGGGGAAGAGACCCAGTACTTC. Translation: CAIRPGLRGEETQYF.

The genes are TRBV2 and TRBJ1-5, with 8 bases fitting TRBD1. From germline, CDR1 is SNHLY and CDR2 FYNNEI. This CDR3 contains 15 residues. Trimming removed 6 bases from V and 0 bases from J; junction bases left unmatched: 4. The CDR3, as DNA: TGTGCCAGCAGCAGACAGGGGAATAGCAATCAGCCCCAGCATTTT. Its protein product is CASSRQGNSNQPQHF.

This chain links TRBV10-3 with TRBJ2-7; the D gene is possibly TRBD2 (5 bases). The germline gives CDR1 ENHRY, CDR2 SYGVKD. The CDR3 spans 13 residues. V lost 0 bases and J lost 6, with 9 bases in between. In nucleotides, the CDR3 is TGTGCCATCAGTGAGTCGGGAGTAGGCGAGCAGTACTTC. This translates into CAISESGVGEQYF.

The chain is built from TRBV5-1 and TRBJ2-7, with 14 bases fitting TRBD2. V trimming: 4 bases; J trimming: 5 bases; junction bases outside the gene matches: 20. The CDR3 consists of 20 residues. CDR1 is SGHRS and CDR2 is YFSETQ in the germline V gene. The CDR3 nucleotides read TGCGCCAGCAGCCCCGGACTAGCGGGGGGCCTTGACCGGGGGAAAAACGAGCAGTACTTC. This translates into CASSPGLAGGLDRGKNEQYF.

The chain carries TRBV30 and TRBJ2-2, with 10 positions matching TRBD1. V shed 0 bases, J shed 8 bases, and the junction held 6 bases outside the gene matches. CDR1 and CDR2 from the germline V gene are GTSNPN and SVGIG (reference sequence). The CDR3 has 15 amino acids. CDR3 sequence: CAWSVRTGGWGELFF. As DNA, the CDR3 is TGTGCCTGGAGTGTACGGACAGGGGGTTGGGGGGAGCTGTTTTTT.

This clone was seen just once. The genes are TRBV18 and TRBJ1-5; D perhaps matches TRBD1 (6 bases). CDR3 length equals 16 residues. Trimming left V 0 bases short and J 7 bases short, with 16 bases between. Per the germline V gene, CDR1 is KGHSH and CDR2 is LQKENI. CDR3 sequence (DNA): TGTGCCAGCTCACCACCGGGAGGGGGAATTGGCCAGCCCCAGCATTTT. Translating it yields CASSPPGGGIGQPQHF.